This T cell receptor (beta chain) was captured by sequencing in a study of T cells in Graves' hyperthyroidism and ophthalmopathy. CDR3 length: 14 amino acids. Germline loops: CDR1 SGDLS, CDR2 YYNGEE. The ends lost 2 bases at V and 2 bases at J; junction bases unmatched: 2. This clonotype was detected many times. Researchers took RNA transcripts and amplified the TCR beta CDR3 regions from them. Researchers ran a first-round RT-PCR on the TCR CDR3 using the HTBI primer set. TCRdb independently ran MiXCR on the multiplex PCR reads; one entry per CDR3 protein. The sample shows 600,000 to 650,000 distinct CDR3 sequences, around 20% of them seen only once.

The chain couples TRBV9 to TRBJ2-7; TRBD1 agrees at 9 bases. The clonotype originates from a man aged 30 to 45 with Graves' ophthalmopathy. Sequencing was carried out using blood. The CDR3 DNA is TGTGCCAGCAGCGTGGGACAGGGTCCCTACGAGCAGTACTTC. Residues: CASSVGQGPYEQYF.